A single sample is the source of the 29 T cell receptor beta chains below, sequenced in a study of OX40 agonist ivuxolimab in advanced cancers. Clones were read by immunoSEQ multiplex PCR, and TCRdb kept only the in-frame ones, dropping some. The repertoire holds tens of thousands of clones, with 85% to 90% as singletons. The specimen comprised CD4+ or CD8+ T cells sorted from blood, sampled in a trial of the OX40 agonist ivuxolimab. The receptor set was obtained from an adult with an advanced solid tumor such as melanoma, head and neck, liver or kidney cancer.

The rearrangement links TRBV7-3 to TRBJ2-1, with 11 bases that match TRBD2. J gave up 6 bases and V 0 bases, and 1 base lay outside the gene matches. This CDR3 spans 15 amino acids. Looked up from germline, CDR1 is SGHTA and CDR2 is FQGTGA. DNA for the CDR3: TGTGCCAGCAGCTTAACTCTAGCGGGAGGCAATGAGCAGTTCTTC. Translated: CASSLTLAGGNEQFF.

This chain joins TRBV2 and TRBJ2-7; tentative D call: TRBD1 (6 bases). With 7 bases removed from V and 5 bases from J, the gap between germline ends came to 15 bases. The CDR3 runs to 13 residues. Per germline, CDR1 SNHLY and CDR2 FYNNEI. The CDR3 spells CASKAGEIDEQYF. The CDR3 region has the DNA TGTGCCAGCAAGGCAGGGGAAATCGACGAGCAGTACTTC.

This clone was found a few times. The chain recombines TRBV6-6 with TRBJ2-3, with D tentatively TRBD1 (5 bases). Germline V CDR1 and CDR2: MNHNY, SVGAGI (reference sequence). This CDR3 has 13 residues. Trimming pared 10 bases from V and 5 bases from J, leaving 16 bases between. The CDR3 here is CAKLPGREDTQYF. In DNA, the CDR3 is TGTGCCAAATTACCAGGGCGCGAAGATACGCAGTATTTT.

This clone was counted a few times. The V gene is TRBV18, the J gene TRBJ2-7; D ambiguous. The germline V gene has CDR1 KGHSH and CDR2 LQKENI. V was trimmed by 2 bases and J by 6 bases, leaving 17 bases between them. The CDR3 has 15 residues. The CDR3 loop reads CASSPIEVIGSEQYF. The CDR3, as DNA: TGTGCCAGCTCACCAATAGAAGTAATCGGCAGCGAGCAGTACTTC.

The chain couples TRBV19 to TRBJ2-5, with 10 bases aligning to TRBD2. With V trimmed by 7 bases and J by 5 bases, 10 bases remained unmatched. Germline V gene sequence: CDR1 LNHDA, CDR2 SQIVND (reference sequence). The CDR3 length is 15 residues. DNA of the CDR3: TGTGCCAGTACTAGCGGGAGCTCGAGGACCGAGACCCAGTACTTC. It codes for CASTSGSSRTETQYF.

This chain joins TRBV6-5 and TRBJ1-1; D remains unclear. Deletions cut 7 bases from V and 10 bases from J, with 25 bases between. CDR1 and CDR2 from the germline V gene are MNHEY and SVGAGI. CDR3 length: 15 residues. CDR3 DNA: TGTGCCAGCAAAAACCTCGGATACGCGACACTGGGAGCTTTCTTT. Translation: CASKNLGYATLGAFF.

CDR3 in DNA: TGCGCCAGCAGCCAAGTCGGGCGGACAGGGGGCCGTGAAAAACTGTTTTTT. The encoded protein is CASSQVGRTGGREKLFF. The J gene is TRBJ1-4, the V gene TRBV4-3; 11 bases line up with TRBD1. Germline values: CDR1 LGHNA, CDR2 YSLEER. J was trimmed by 7 bases and V by 1 base; bases with no gene match: 8. The CDR3 covers 17 residues.

V and J are TRBV6-5 and TRBJ1-1; D is unresolved. Germline CDR1 MNHEY, CDR2 SVGAGI. The V gene lost 2 bases and the J gene lost 4 bases, with 11 bases spanning the gap. CDR3 size: 14 residues. The CDR3 loop reads CASSYRAGGTEAFF. CDR3 DNA: TGTGCCAGCAGTTACAGGGCCGGCGGCACTGAAGCTTTCTTT.

The chain recombines TRBV7-9 with TRBJ2-1; either TRBD1 or TRBD2 may fit D (6 bases each). Germline V gene data show CDR1 as SEHNR and CDR2 as FQNEAQ (reference sequence). This CDR3 has 15 residues. V lost 1 base, J lost 6 bases, and 13 bases lay in between. The CDR3, as DNA: TGTGCCAGCAGCTTAGAGGGGGGAGTTAGCAATGAGCAGTTCTTC. This codes for CASSLEGGVSNEQFF. The complete variable domain, with remaining parts taken from reference TRBV7-9 and TRBJ2-1, reads DTGVSQNPRHKITKRGQNVTFRCDPISEHNRLYWYRQTLGQGPEFLTYFQNEAQLEKSRLLSDRFSAERPKGSFSTLEIQRTEQGDSAMYLCASSLEGGVSNEQFFGPGTRLTVL.

The rearrangement uses TRBV15 and TRBJ2-7, with TRBD2 identical over 11 bases. This CDR3 has 16 residues. The ends lost 3 bases at V and 4 bases at J; junction bases unmatched: 8. Germline CDR1 reads LNHNV; CDR2 reads YYDKDF (reference sequence). CDR3 in DNA: TGTGCCACCAGCAGTCTGACTAGCGGGGACTCATACGAGCAGTACTTC. This encodes CATSSLTSGDSYEQYF. The variable domain in full, with the rest retrieved from reference TRBV15 and TRBJ2-7, is DAMVIQNPRYQVTQFGKPVTLSCSQTLNHNVMYWYQQKSSQAPKLLFHYYDKDFNNEADTPDNFQSRRPNTSFCFLDIRSPGLGDTAMYLCATSSLTSGDSYEQYFGPGTRLTVT.

The J gene is TRBJ2-5, the V gene TRBV5-1, with 9 positions matching TRBD1. This CDR3 comprises 13 residues. J was trimmed by 4 bases and V by 3 bases; bases with no gene match: 1. The V gene's germline CDR1 is SGHRS and CDR2 YFSETQ. Here the CDR3 reads CASSSDRGETQYF. In DNA, the CDR3 is TGCGCCAGCAGCTCGGACAGGGGAGAGACCCAGTACTTC.

The J gene is TRBJ2-7, the V gene TRBV19, with 7 bases lining up with TRBD2. The CDR3 sequence is 15 residues long. From germline, CDR1 is LNHDA and CDR2 SQIVND (reference sequence). V gave up 3 bases and J gave up 2 bases; unmatched junction bases: 7. The CDR3 reads CASSMGGAGTYEQYF. CDR3 sequence (DNA): TGTGCCAGTAGTATGGGAGGGGCGGGGACCTACGAGCAGTACTTC.

V and J are TRBV5-1 and TRBJ2-6, with a tentative D call TRBD2 (5 bases). Deletions cut 0 bases from V and 0 bases from J, with 7 bases between. CDR1 SGHRS and CDR2 YFSETQ come from the germline V gene. This CDR3 contains 16 residues. The CDR3 DNA is TGCGCCAGCAGCTTGGCCGGGGTCTCTGGGGCCAACGTCCTGACTTTC. Translation: CASSLAGVSGANVLTF.

The V call is TRBV28, the J call TRBJ2-3; 7 nucleotides align to TRBD2. This CDR3 spans 16 amino acids. Per germline, CDR1 MDHEN and CDR2 SYDVKM. Trimming cost V 8 bases and J 1 base; bases outside gene matches: 12. The CDR3 loop is CASPPPGGLRTDTQYF. CDR3 coding DNA: TGTGCCAGCCCCCCCCCGGGGGGACTTCGCACAGATACGCAGTATTTT.

The chain is built from TRBV2 and TRBJ2-2, with a possible D match to TRBD1 (5 bases). V lost 7 bases, J lost 3 bases, and 12 bases lay in between. The CDR3 is made up of 14 amino acids. Germline CDR1 and CDR2: SNHLY and FYNNEI. The CDR3 loop reads CASKIEGDTGELFF. For the CDR3, the DNA is TGTGCCAGCAAAATCGAAGGGGACACCGGGGAGCTGTTTTTT.

This clone was picked up a small number of times. The rearrangement joins TRBV5-1 to TRBJ1-2; TRBD1 matches at 7 bases. The junction had 12 bases not matched to a gene; V was cut back by 5 bases and J by 5 bases. The CDR3 consists of 15 residues. Germline CDR1 SGHRS, CDR2 YFSETQ. CDR3 DNA: TGCGCCAGCAGACCCGGGCACAGGGGTGGTTATGGCTACACCTTC. It is translated as CASRPGHRGGYGYTF.

This chain uses TRBV7-8 with TRBJ2-4, with D perhaps matching TRBD1 (7 bases). Deletions cut 0 bases from V and 6 bases from J, with 18 bases between. In germline, CDR1 is SGHVS, CDR2 FQNEAQ. The CDR3 runs to 17 residues. CDR3 coding DNA: TGTGCCAGCAGCTTAGCTTCCGCTCAGGGGGGTCTAAACATTCAGTACTTC. Its translation is CASSLASAQGGLNIQYF.

The chain couples TRBV4-1 to TRBJ2-7; D possibly corresponds to TRBD1 (6 bases). The CDR3 covers 14 residues. Germline CDR1 reads MGHRA; CDR2 reads YSYEKL. V shed 0 bases and J shed 3 bases, with 9 bases lying between them. As DNA, the CDR3 is TGCGCCAGCAGCCAAGACAGGGGTTTCTACGAGCAGTACTTC. This codes for CASSQDRGFYEQYF.

The J gene is TRBJ1-2, the V gene TRBV7-9; TRBD1 matches at 7 bases. With V trimmed by 1 base and J by 6 bases, 8 bases remained unmatched. The V gene's germline CDR1 is SEHNR and CDR2 FQNEAQ (reference sequence). There are 15 residues in the CDR3. CDR3: CASSLEGGGSHGYTF. CDR3 DNA sequence: TGTGCCAGCAGCTTAGAAGGGGGCGGTAGCCATGGCTACACCTTC.

V usage is TRBV2 and J usage is TRBJ2-2, with 8 bases lining up with TRBD1. V was clipped by 7 bases and J by 0 bases; unmatched bases: 4. This CDR3 contains 15 residues. Germline V gene lookup returns CDR1 SNHLY and CDR2 FYNNEI. CDR3 residues: CASTQDRANTGELFF. The CDR3 DNA is TGTGCCAGCACCCAGGACAGGGCGAACACCGGGGAGCTGTTTTTT. Combining the CDR3 with reference TRBV2 and TRBJ2-2 gives the whole variable domain EPEVTQTPSHQVTQMGQEVILRCVPISNHLYFYWYRQILGQKVEFLVSFYNNEISEKSEIFDDQFSVERPDGSNFTLKIRSTKLEDSAMYFCASTQDRANTGELFFGEGSRLTVL.

This chain's CDR3 is CASTTGWSIQYF. CDR3 DNA sequence: TGTGCCAGCACCACCGGATGGAGCATTCAGTACTTC. This chain links TRBV21-1 with TRBJ2-4; the table assigns TRBD2, which was not confirmed against the DNA. TRBV21-1 is a recognized pseudogene. The CDR3 spans 12 residues.

The chain couples TRBV9 to TRBJ2-6, with a possible D match to TRBD2 (5 bases). There are 18 residues in the CDR3. V lost 4 bases and J 3 bases, leaving 20 bases between the germline ends. Germline lookup yields CDR1 SGDLS and CDR2 YYNGEE. The CDR3 here is CASSPYLPGGGGANVLTF. The CDR3 DNA is TGTGCCAGCAGCCCCTACCTTCCCGGAGGTGGTGGGGCCAACGTCCTGACTTTC.

This chain uses TRBV2 with TRBJ2-7; D is perhaps TRBD1 (5 bases). CDR3 length equals 12 residues. V lost 6 bases and J 6 bases, leaving 12 bases between the germline ends. The germline CDR1 and CDR2 sequences are SNHLY and FYNNEI. Written as DNA, the CDR3 is TGTGCCAGCAGCGAGCAGGGATCCGAGCAGTACTTC. Its translation: CASSEQGSEQYF.

This chain connects TRBV18 to TRBJ1-3; D unresolved. This CDR3 is built from 16 residues. With 2 bases removed from V and 0 bases from J, the gap between germline ends came to 11 bases. CDR1 and CDR2 from the germline V gene are KGHSH and LQKENI. The CDR3 DNA is TGTGCCAGCTCACCAAACGCCCAAGACTCTGGAAACACCATATATTTT. Encoded protein: CASSPNAQDSGNTIYF. Supplemented by reference TRBV18 and TRBJ1-3, the full variable domain reads NAGVMQNPRHLVRRRGQEARLRCSPMKGHSHVYWYRQLPEEGLKFMVYLQKENIIDESGMPKERFSAEFPKEGPSILRIQQVVRGDSAAYFCASSPNAQDSGNTIYFGEGSWLTVV.

The rearrangement links TRBV7-2 to TRBJ2-1, with D tentatively TRBD2 (6 bases). The V gene lost 1 base and the J gene lost 8 bases, with 15 bases spanning the gap. The CDR3 runs 15 residues. CDR1 and CDR2 (germline): SGHTA, FQGNSA. The CDR3 loop is CASSLVVGTGDEQFF. The CDR3 region has the DNA TGTGCCAGCAGCTTAGTGGTTGGGACGGGGGATGAGCAGTTCTTC.

This chain connects TRBV7-9 to TRBJ2-7; the match to TRBD1 covers 7 bases. CDR3 length equals 14 residues. After removal of 6 bases from V and 2 bases from J, the junction contained 7 bases not matched to a gene. CDR1 and CDR2 (germline): SEHNR, FQNEAQ (reference sequence). Here the CDR3 DNA reads TGTGCCAGCAGACTTGGACAGGACACCTACGAGCAGTACTTC. This translates into CASRLGQDTYEQYF.

V gene TRBV5-6 combines with J gene TRBJ2-5; no clear D gene. Germline V gene lookup returns CDR1 SGHDT and CDR2 YYEEEE. V was cut by 4 bases and J by 2 bases, with 12 bases left in between. This CDR3 is built from 14 residues. CDR3: CASSPGHGQETQYF. The CDR3 DNA reads TGTGCCAGCAGCCCCGGGCACGGACAAGAGACCCAGTACTTC.

This clone was picked up one time. The V call is TRBV15, the J call TRBJ1-5; D uncertain. V was pared by 0 bases and J by 7 bases, with 10 bases between. The CDR3 runs 14 residues. Germline-derived CDR1 and CDR2 are LNHNV and YYDKDF (reference sequence). The CDR3: CATSRDRAFQPQHF. CDR3 DNA sequence: TGTGCCACCAGCAGAGATCGGGCCTTCCAGCCCCAGCATTTT.

The rearrangement joins TRBV6-1 to TRBJ1-5; D is uncertain. This CDR3 region has 16 residues. Trimming removed 3 bases at V and 7 bases at J, with 19 bases between. The germline V gene has CDR1 MNHNS and CDR2 SASEGT. DNA of the CDR3: TGTGCCAGCAGTGACCCCCGTCCCCTTGTGGGCCAGCCCCAGCATTTT. Translating it yields CASSDPRPLVGQPQHF.